The 26 T cell receptor beta chains in this list originate from one sample, sequenced in a study of response to subunit inactivated influenza vaccine. TCRdb called the RT-PCR reads again in MiXCR, with one record for every CDR3 protein. The sample carries hundreds of thousands of distinct CDR3 sequences, approximately 12% recorded once. Sequencing was performed on PBMCs from blood, taken on the day of vaccination. Receptors were obtained from a man aged 50 or older who received an inactivated influenza vaccine.

This clonotype appeared a single time. The rearrangement links TRBV3-1 to TRBJ1-1; TRBD1 agrees at 7 bases. The CDR3 totals 14 residues. J gave up 7 bases and V 4 bases, and 9 bases lay outside the gene matches. Germline CDR1 LGHDT, CDR2 YNNKEL (reference sequence). CDR3 amino acids: CASSRRDREFEAFF. As DNA, the CDR3 is TGTGCCAGCAGCCGACGGGACAGAGAATTTGAAGCTTTCTTT.

This clonotype appeared a single time. The chain is built from TRBV5-1 and TRBJ2-3; 10 positions match TRBD2. V trimming: 3 bases; J trimming: 0 bases; junction bases outside the gene matches: 7. The germline V gene has CDR1 SGHRS and CDR2 YFSETQ. The CDR3 is 17 amino acids. The CDR3 region has the DNA TGCGCCAGCAGCTCGGTATCACTAGCGGGGAGCACAGATACGCAGTATTTT. This gives the protein CASSSVSLAGSTDTQYF.

This clonotype was counted a few times. The rearrangement uses TRBV5-1 and TRBJ1-2; 9 nucleotides agree with TRBD1. CDR1 SGHRS and CDR2 YFSETQ come from the germline V gene. Trimming took 2 bases from V and 3 from J; bases not matched to a gene: 2. The CDR3 has 14 amino acids. CDR3 bases: TGCGCCAGCAGCTTCGGACAGGGGTACTATGGCTACACCTTC. Translated: CASSFGQGYYGYTF.

This clonotype was seen a few times. This chain links TRBV3-1 with TRBJ2-3, with 8 bases that match TRBD2. CDR1 LGHDT and CDR2 YNNKEL come from the germline V gene (reference sequence). The CDR3 spans 16 residues. Trimming removed 0 bases from V and 0 bases from J; junction bases left unmatched: 2. The CDR3 bases are TGTGCCAGCAGCCAAGATGGCGGGGGGAGCACAGATACGCAGTATTTT. Residues: CASSQDGGGSTDTQYF.

This clonotype appeared a few times. The CDR3 DNA reads as TGCGCCAGCAGCCAGGACAGGGGGATTGACATTCAGTACTTC. Its translation: CASSQDRGIDIQYF. J is TRBJ2-4 and V is TRBV4-1; TRBD1 aligns across 10 bases. The CDR3 runs 14 residues. Germline loops: CDR1 MGHRA, CDR2 YSYEKL. With 3 bases clipped from V and 8 bases from J, the junction kept 4 bases outside the gene matches.

This clonotype has just a few counts. The chain combines TRBV6-5 with TRBJ1-1; 9 bases map to TRBD1. The V and J ends lost 0 bases and 4 bases, in that order; junction bases with no gene match: 6. CDR3 length: 16 residues. Germline V gives CDR1 MNHEY, CDR2 SVGAGI. The CDR3 loop is CASSYSTGTGTTEAFF. The DNA for the CDR3 is TGTGCCAGCAGTTACTCTACCGGGACAGGGACCACTGAAGCTTTCTTT.

V usage is TRBV30 and J usage is TRBJ2-3; 16 nucleotides match TRBD2. V lost 4 bases to trimming and J lost 1 base; unmatched junction nucleotides: 11. The CDR3 is made up of 19 amino acids. Germline values: CDR1 GTSNPN, CDR2 SVGIG (reference sequence). This chain's CDR3 is CAWTPGLAGGPTGTDTQYF. CDR3 nucleotides: TGTGCCTGGACCCCGGGACTAGCGGGAGGGCCGACTGGCACAGATACGCAGTATTTT. Together with reference TRBV30 and TRBJ2-3, the CDR3 gives the full variable domain: SQTIHQWPATLVQPVGSPLSLECTVEGTSNPNLYWYRQAAGRGLQLLFYSVGIGQISSEVPQNLSASRPQDRQFILSSKKLLLSDSGFYLCAWTPGLAGGPTGTDTQYFGPGTRLTVL.

This clonotype has more than one count but fewer than ten. This chain connects TRBV25-1 to TRBJ2-1; a weak D match, TRBD2 (6 bases). With 1 base removed from V and 5 bases from J, the gap between germline ends came to 12 bases. CDR1 is MGHDK and CDR2 is SYGVNS in the germline V gene. This CDR3 contains 15 residues. The CDR3 region has the DNA TGTGCCAGCAGTGAATTGCGGGGATCCGACAATGAGCAGTTCTTC. This sequence encodes CASSELRGSDNEQFF.

The rearrangement links TRBV7-2 to TRBJ1-1, with D uncertain. The CDR3 is 14 amino acids. V was shortened by 0 bases and J by 4 bases, with 9 bases between the two germline ends. Germline assignment: CDR1 SGHTA and CDR2 FQGNSA. CDR3 sequence reads: CASSLAWGFTEAFF. CDR3 DNA sequence: TGTGCCAGCAGCTTAGCTTGGGGTTTCACTGAAGCTTTCTTT.

The chain combines TRBV28 with TRBJ2-3; 7 nucleotides agree with TRBD1. This CDR3 is 15 amino acids long. From germline, CDR1 is MDHEN and CDR2 SYDVKM. Germline trimming cut 1 base from V and 2 bases from J; bases unmatched to any gene: 3. In DNA form, the CDR3 reads TGTGCCAGCAGTTTATCCGGGACAGACACAGATACGCAGTATTTT. It encodes CASSLSGTDTDTQYF.

V usage is TRBV3-1 and J usage is TRBJ2-3; no clear D gene. Germline V CDR1 and CDR2: LGHDT, YNNKEL (reference sequence). The CDR3 covers 15 residues. Trimming took 0 bases from V and 4 from J, leaving 11 bases between them. DNA for the CDR3: TGTGCCAGCAGCCAAGAAGCCAGCTACGCAGATACGCAGTATTTT. Its protein is CASSQEASYADTQYF.

This clonotype showed up just a few times. The chain uses TRBV7-2 and TRBJ1-1; no firm D call. Germline values: CDR1 SGHTA, CDR2 FQGNSA. This CDR3 comprises 13 residues. Trimming removed 2 bases at V and 3 bases at J, with 7 bases between. The CDR3 DNA follows: TGTGCCAGCAGCTTAAATAGGTACACTGAAGCTTTCTTT. Protein product: CASSLNRYTEAFF. Filled out from reference TRBV7-2 and TRBJ1-1, the complete variable domain reads GAGVSQSPSNKVTEKGKDVELRCDPISGHTALYWYRQSLGQGLEFLIYFQGNSAPDKSGLPSDRFSAERTGGSVSTLTIQRTQQEDSAVYLCASSLNRYTEAFFGQGTRLTVV.

This clonotype was detected only a few times. The chain couples TRBV24-1 to TRBJ2-3; a possible D gene is TRBD2 (5 bases). In germline, CDR1 is KGHDR, CDR2 SFDVKD. The CDR3 runs to 14 residues. Trimming shortened V by 5 bases and J by 6 bases, and 14 bases separated the two germline ends. CDR3 protein: CATSGTAGVDTQYF. The CDR3 bases are TGTGCCACCAGTGGTACGGCCGGGGTGGATACGCAGTATTTT.

The chain is built from TRBV7-3 and TRBJ2-3, with D perhaps matching TRBD1 or TRBD2 (5 bases each). Trimming cost V 5 bases and J 2 bases, with 14 bases left between them. The CDR3 runs to 15 residues. Germline CDR1 reads SGHTA; CDR2 reads FQGTGA. The CDR3 DNA reads TGTGCCAGCAGCCCCCACCGAGGGGCCACAGATACGCAGTATTTT. As protein: CASSPHRGATDTQYF.

The genes are TRBV4-3 and TRBJ1-1, with D perhaps matching TRBD1 (5 bases). In germline, CDR1 is LGHNA, CDR2 YSLEER. V was pared by 1 base and J by 7 bases, with 13 bases between. The CDR3 runs 14 residues. The CDR3 coding sequence is TGCGCCAGCAGCCAAGGGCACGGCAGGGATGAAGCTTTCTTT. Its protein product is CASSQGHGRDEAFF.

This clonotype was counted only a few times. J is TRBJ1-5 and V is TRBV20-1, with 8 bases matching TRBD1. V trimming: 0 bases; J trimming: 3 bases; junction bases outside the gene matches: 10. The CDR3 is made up of 17 amino acids. Germline V lookup: CDR1 DFQATT, CDR2 SNEGSKA (reference sequence). The CDR3 coding sequence is TGCAGTGCTAGAGATCGGACAGGGCCCTTTTTCAATCAGCCCCAGCATTTT. This translates into CSARDRTGPFFNQPQHF.

This clonotype has a count of ten or more. V usage is TRBV4-1 and J usage is TRBJ2-5; D not resolved. V gave up 1 base and J gave up 5 bases, with 11 bases separating them. The V gene's germline CDR1 is MGHRA and CDR2 YSYEKL. The CDR3 contains 14 residues. CDR3 coding DNA: TGCGCCAGCAGCCAAGGCATTATCTTGGAGACCCAGTACTTC. Translating it yields CASSQGIILETQYF.

In its sample, this clonotype was seen a few times. The gene calls are TRBV2 and TRBJ2-7; no reliable D call. CDR3 size: 14 residues. Between the trimmed V and J ends, which lost 5 bases and 2 bases, there was a span of 13 bases. Germline V gives CDR1 SNHLY, CDR2 FYNNEI. The CDR3 region has the DNA TGTGCCAGCAGTTCCCGGGCCAACCCCTACGAGCAGTACTTC. This sequence encodes CASSSRANPYEQYF.

This clonotype appeared a few times. This sequence joins TRBV9 and TRBJ1-4; 9 nucleotides align to TRBD1. CDR3 length: 16 amino acids. Germline CDR1 is SGDLS and CDR2 is YYNGEE. Germline trimming cut 2 bases from V and 9 bases from J; bases unmatched to any gene: 11. Written as DNA, the CDR3 is TGTGCCAGCAGCGTCGACACCGGGACAGGGTTACAAAAACTGTTTTTT. Its translation is CASSVDTGTGLQKLFF.

The chain uses TRBV20-1 and TRBJ2-6; TRBD1 might be the D (5 bases). Trimming removed 3 bases from V and 0 bases from J, with 6 bases in between. CDR1 DFQATT and CDR2 SNEGSKA come from the germline V gene (reference sequence). The length of the CDR3 is 14 residues. CDR3 nucleotides: TGCAGTGCTAGCGACAGCTCTGGGGCCAACGTCCTGACTTTC. Protein sequence: CSASDSSGANVLTF.

The chain employs TRBV11-2 and TRBJ2-1, with 8 bases matching TRBD2. Germline V CDR1 and CDR2: SGHAT, FQNNGV. J was trimmed by 0 bases and V by 5 bases; bases with no gene match: 6. This CDR3 is built from 16 residues. CDR3 sequence: CASSRGGFLSYNEQFF. The DNA for the CDR3 is TGTGCCAGCAGCCGCGGGGGGTTTCTCTCCTACAATGAGCAGTTCTTC.

This sequence joins TRBV18 and TRBJ2-7; weak D call: TRBD2 (6 bases). The CDR3 is made up of 16 amino acids. Trimming took 2 bases from V and 5 from J, leaving 19 bases between them. CDR1 and CDR2 (germline): KGHSH, LQKENI. The CDR3 region has the DNA TGTGCCAGCTCACCATTCCCACCAACGGCGGGGAACGAGCAGTACTTC. Translated, it gives CASSPFPPTAGNEQYF.

This chain joins TRBV27 and TRBJ2-2; 7 bases align to TRBD1. This CDR3 has 16 residues. CDR1 and CDR2 (germline): MNHEY, SMNVEV (reference sequence). J gave up 4 bases and V 5 bases, and 10 bases lay outside the gene matches. This CDR3 is CASSLTHTGATGELFF. DNA of the CDR3: TGTGCCAGCAGTCTGACCCACACAGGGGCCACCGGGGAGCTGTTTTTT.

This clonotype showed up just a few times. The chain combines TRBV4-3 with TRBJ2-6; D not resolved. The V end was cut by 2 bases, the J end by 1 base, with 6 bases between. CDR1 is LGHNA and CDR2 is YSLEER in the germline V gene. The CDR3 consists of 15 residues. CDR3 sequence reads: CASSQFLSGANVLTF. The CDR3 DNA reads TGCGCCAGCAGCCAATTCCTTTCTGGGGCCAACGTCCTGACTTTC.

The chain couples TRBV12-3 or TRBV12-4 to TRBJ1-5, with D perhaps matching TRBD1 (6 bases). V shed 5 bases and J shed 2 bases, with 13 bases lying between them. The length of the CDR3 is 15 residues. Here the CDR3 DNA reads TGTGCCAGCAGTGTCGGTGAGGGGGGCAATCAGCCCCAGCATTTT. This gives the protein CASSVGEGGNQPQHF.

The sample holds many counts of this clonotype. V usage is TRBV29-1 and J usage is TRBJ2-7; the match to TRBD1 covers 7 bases. The CDR3 sequence is 12 residues long. Germline CDR1 reads SQVTM; CDR2 reads ANQGSEA. J gave up 2 bases and V 4 bases, and 2 bases lay outside the gene matches. CDR3 in amino acids: CSVATGPYEQYF. The CDR3 DNA reads as TGCAGCGTTGCGACAGGGCCCTACGAGCAGTACTTC.